The TCR beta chain under discussion was sequenced for a study of Ad26.COV2.S vaccination and SARS-CoV-2 variants. Sequenced by immunoSEQ multiplex PCR; TCRdb stores in-frame clones only, minus some. The repertoire holds fewer than 400,000 clones, with around 84% as singletons. The CDR3 contains 16 residues. Germline CDR1 is GTSNPN and CDR2 is SVGIG (reference sequence). V dropped 4 bases and J dropped 1 base, with 17 bases sitting between them. Overall study findings and caveats: Using TCR breadth and depth analyses may have led to underestimated total T cell responses.

The treatment: some 19 received Ad26.COV2.S at low or high dose, single or two shots; five or six received placebo; per-sample allocation not given. Samples were taken on day 63 after the first vaccine or placebo injection. Regarding this clone: Antigen: not known.

The sequencing used peripheral blood, collected in a trial of Ad26.COV2.S vaccine versus placebo. The gene calls are TRBV30 and TRBJ1-5; D is perhaps TRBD1 (5 bases). The TCR was taken from a person aged 18-60 years who received the Ad26.COV2.S COVID-19 vaccine or a placebo. As DNA, the CDR3 is TGTGCCTGGAACTCGGGGACCCCCGGGAGCAATCAGCCCCAGCATTTT. Protein: CAWNSGTPGSNQPQHF.